The present T cell receptor (beta chain) was sequenced within a study of blood T cell repertoires in COVID-19. In the study overall: Collection of acute and convalescent COVID-19 samples took place in the United States, Italy and Spain.

The germline V gene encodes CDR1 MNHEY and CDR2 SMNVEV (reference sequence). Trimming took 6 bases from V and 5 from J, leaving 20 bases between them. The CDR3 covers 17 residues. Only in-frame clones appear in the TCRdb table, and some are missing; sequencing was by immunoSEQ multiplex PCR. This table has around 200,000 clones, approximately 90% appearing once. This receptor was identified in an elderly woman in a cohort sampled during active or convalescent COVID-19. The sample was peripheral blood. This sequence joins TRBV27 and TRBJ1-6, with D possibly being TRBD1 (6 bases). CDR3 coding DNA: TGTGCCAGCAGAAACCTTAAGAACAGGGACCATAATTCACCCCTCCACTTT. The encoded protein is CASRNLKNRDHNSPLHF.